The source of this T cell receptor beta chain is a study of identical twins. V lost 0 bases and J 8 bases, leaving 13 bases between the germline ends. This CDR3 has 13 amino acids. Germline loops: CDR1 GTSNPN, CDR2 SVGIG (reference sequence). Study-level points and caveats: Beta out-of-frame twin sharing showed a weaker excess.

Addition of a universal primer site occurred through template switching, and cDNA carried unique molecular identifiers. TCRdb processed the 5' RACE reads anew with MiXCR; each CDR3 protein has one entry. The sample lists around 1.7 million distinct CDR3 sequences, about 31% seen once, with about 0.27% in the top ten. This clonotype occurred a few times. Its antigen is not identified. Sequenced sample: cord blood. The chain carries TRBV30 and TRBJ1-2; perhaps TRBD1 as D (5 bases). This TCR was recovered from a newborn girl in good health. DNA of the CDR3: TGTGCCTGGAGTGTTCGAGCAGGGCACGGCTACACCTTC. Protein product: CAWSVRAGHGYTF.